This passage covers 18 T cell receptor beta chains from one sample sequenced in a study of memory CD4+ T cells and cytomegalovirus serostatus. The method was immunoSEQ multiplex PCR; TCRdb's version includes in-frame clones alone and lacks a portion of them. The table shows approximately 92,000 clones, with under 90% occurring only once. The sort gate was single viable CD3+CD4+CD8-CD45RO+ cells for memory CD4+ T cells. The sequenced sample was memory CD4+ T cells from blood. These receptors were taken from an adult in good health and CMV-seropositive.

The V call is TRBV6-5, the J call TRBJ2-5, with a possible D match to TRBD1 (7 bases). Deletions cut 5 bases from V and 5 bases from J, with 15 bases between. This CDR3 spans 14 amino acids. Germline CDR1 is MNHEY and CDR2 is SVGAGI. Here the CDR3 DNA reads TGTGCCAGCAGTAACAGGGGTGGAGGGGAGACCCAGTACTTC. Translation: CASSNRGGGETQYF.

V usage is TRBV19 and J usage is TRBJ2-7, with D perhaps TRBD1 (6 bases). This CDR3 has 14 residues. Per germline, CDR1 LNHDA and CDR2 SQIVND (reference sequence). Trimming shortened V by 4 bases and J by 2 bases, and 12 bases separated the two germline ends. CDR3 protein: CASSKGQGTYEQYF. In DNA, the CDR3 is TGTGCCAGTAGTAAAGGTCAGGGGACCTACGAGCAGTACTTC.

The chain uses TRBV5-1 and TRBJ2-1; D is undetermined. The CDR3 is 14 amino acids. Trimming took 2 bases from V and 8 from J, leaving 14 bases between them. Germline values: CDR1 SGHRS, CDR2 YFSETQ. CDR3 loop: CASSFLTDGDEQFF. Here the CDR3 DNA reads TGCGCCAGCAGCTTTCTCACAGATGGGGATGAGCAGTTCTTC.

Here the CDR3 DNA reads TGTGCCAGCAGCTTGCCTACAATGATGCCCGTGATAGGCTACACCTTC. Its translation: CASSLPTMMPVIGYTF. This chain connects TRBV5-4 to TRBJ1-2; D gene unclear. This CDR3 has 16 residues. V was shortened by 1 base and J by 8 bases, with 21 bases between the two germline ends. Per the germline V gene, CDR1 is SGHNT and CDR2 is YYREEE (reference sequence).

V and J are TRBV5-1 and TRBJ2-7; D possibly matches TRBD1 or TRBD2 (5 bases each). The CDR3 runs 15 residues. V lost 2 bases and J 0 bases, leaving 12 bases between the germline ends. The V gene's germline CDR1 is SGHRS and CDR2 YFSETQ. Written as DNA, the CDR3 is TGCGCCAGCAGCTTCGTTGGGGGTCCCTCCTACGAGCAGTACTTC. Amino acid sequence: CASSFVGGPSYEQYF.

The V call is TRBV27, the J call TRBJ1-5, with TRBD1 identical over 10 bases. Germline V gene data show CDR1 as MNHEY and CDR2 as SMNVEV (reference sequence). V was clipped by 10 bases and J by 5 bases; unmatched bases: 5. There are 13 residues in the CDR3. Here the CDR3 DNA reads TGTGCCACCCGGGGACAGGGGTATCAGCCCCAGCATTTT. Translated, it gives CATRGQGYQPQHF.

The chain links TRBV5-1 to TRBJ1-1, with no clear D. Germline values: CDR1 SGHRS, CDR2 YFSETQ. The CDR3 extends over 18 amino acids. V lost 3 bases and J lost 0, with 21 bases in between. DNA for the CDR3: TGCGCCAGCAGCTCTCAAGGACCTCACGCCCCATTGAACACTGAAGCTTTCTTT. This gives the protein CASSSQGPHAPLNTEAFF.

The rearrangement joins TRBV5-1 to TRBJ1-1; D is possibly TRBD1 (5 bases). Trimming shortened V by 0 bases and J by 0 bases, and 12 bases separated the two germline ends. The CDR3 runs to 16 residues. The germline V gene encodes CDR1 SGHRS and CDR2 YFSETQ. CDR3 amino acids: CASSLGGIGMNTEAFF. The CDR3, as DNA: TGCGCCAGCAGCTTGGGGGGGATCGGTATGAACACTGAAGCTTTCTTT.

The chain employs TRBV4-1 and TRBJ2-6; possibly TRBD1 for D (6 bases). Trimming cost V 4 bases and J 0 bases, with 13 bases left between them. Per the germline V gene, CDR1 is MGHRA and CDR2 is YSYEKL. CDR3 size: 17 residues. The CDR3 reads CASSLGTTHSGANVLTF. The CDR3 nucleotides are TGCGCCAGCAGCCTCGGGACAACTCACTCTGGGGCCAACGTCCTGACTTTC.

This chain connects TRBV7-9 to TRBJ2-5; no clear D. The V gene lost 3 bases and the J gene lost 5 bases, with 16 bases spanning the gap. Germline CDR1 is SEHNR and CDR2 is FQNEAQ (reference sequence). This CDR3 comprises 15 residues. The CDR3 DNA reads TGTGCCAGCAGCTTTCTACCGGGCCACGGCGAGACCCAGTACTTC. Its protein product is CASSFLPGHGETQYF. The full variable domain, in which reference TRBV7-9 and TRBJ2-5 provide the parts outside the CDR3, is DTGVSQNPRHKITKRGQNVTFRCDPISEHNRLYWYRQTLGQGPEFLTYFQNEAQLEKSRLLSDRFSAERPKGSFSTLEIQRTEQGDSAMYLCASSFLPGHGETQYFGPGTRLLVL.

The chain joins TRBV21-1 to TRBJ2-3; TRBD2 is the table's D call and was not checked against the DNA. TRBV21-1 represents a pseudogene. The CDR3 totals 16 residues. CDR3 sequence: CASSHPERGSTDTQYF. For the CDR3, the DNA is TGTGCCAGCAGCCACCCCGAGCGGGGTAGCACAGATACGCAGTATTTT.

This chain connects TRBV18 to TRBJ1-4, with D tentatively TRBD1 (5 bases). CDR1 and CDR2 from the germline V gene are KGHSH and LQKENI. Trimming removed 4 bases at V and 0 bases at J, with 18 bases between. The CDR3 length is 18 residues. This chain's CDR3 is CASSQTELVRATNEKLFF. CDR3 coding DNA: TGTGCCAGCTCACAGACAGAACTGGTTCGGGCAACTAATGAAAAACTGTTTTTT.

The chain joins TRBV9 to TRBJ2-1, with TRBD2 as a possible D gene (6 bases). Per the germline V gene, CDR1 is SGDLS and CDR2 is YYNGEE. This CDR3 spans 13 amino acids. V was pared by 0 bases and J by 10 bases, with 11 bases between. The CDR3 loop reads CASSVEEGREQFF. The CDR3 bases are TGTGCCAGCAGCGTAGAGGAGGGCCGAGAGCAGTTCTTC.

The count of this clone is one. The chain employs TRBV4-2 and TRBJ2-7, with 8 bases identical to TRBD1. Germline CDR1 and CDR2: LGHNA and YNFKEQ. The CDR3 runs to 15 residues. V gave up 0 bases and J gave up 6 bases; unmatched junction bases: 7. In nucleotides, the CDR3 is TGTGCCAGCAGCCAAGAATCGCGACAGGGGCGCGAGCAGTACTTC. Amino acids: CASSQESRQGREQYF.

This clone came up a few times. The V call is TRBV7-3, the J call TRBJ2-2; 7 bases align to TRBD2. The CDR3 spans 16 residues. Trimming at V came to 3 bases and at J to 5 bases, leaving 9 bases not matched to a gene. Looked up from germline, CDR1 is SGHTA and CDR2 is FQGTGA. In DNA, the CDR3 is TGTGCCAGCAGCTTCCAAGCGGACGGGGGGACCGGGGAGCTGTTTTTT. It yields the protein CASSFQADGGTGELFF.

The rearrangement joins TRBV19 to TRBJ2-2, with D possibly matching TRBD2 (5 bases). Germline V gene sequence: CDR1 LNHDA, CDR2 SQIVND (reference sequence). V lost 7 bases and J lost 7, with 10 bases in between. The CDR3 has 12 residues. The CDR3 spells CASTWGDGELFF. The CDR3 DNA follows: TGTGCCAGTACGTGGGGAGACGGGGAGCTGTTTTTT.

The gene calls are TRBV4-1 and TRBJ1-2; D uncertain. Deletions cut 0 bases from V and 2 bases from J, with 10 bases between. CDR3 length: 15 amino acids. The germline V gene encodes CDR1 MGHRA and CDR2 YSYEKL. CDR3 DNA: TGCGCCAGCAGCCAAGACACCCGCGAGAACTATGGCTACACCTTC. Protein product: CASSQDTRENYGYTF.

The chain employs TRBV11-2 and TRBJ2-5; TRBD2 might be the D (5 bases). Trimming removed 5 bases from V and 4 bases from J, with 11 bases in between. The CDR3 length is 13 residues. Germline lookup yields CDR1 SGHAT and CDR2 FQNNGV. CDR3 sequence reads: CASSGRTAETQYF. CDR3 coding DNA: TGTGCCAGCAGCGGTAGGACTGCAGAGACCCAGTACTTC. The variable domain in full, with the rest retrieved from reference TRBV11-2 and TRBJ2-5, is EAGVAQSPRYKIIEKRQSVAFWCNPISGHATLYWYQQILGQGPKLLIQFQNNGVVDDSQLPKDRFSAERLKGVDSTLKIQPAKLEDSAVYLCASSGRTAETQYFGPGTRLLVL.